Following are 25 T cell receptor beta chains from one sample sequenced in a study of T-cell memory formation after mild COVID-19. Each CDR3 protein gets one entry after TCRdb re-called the 5' RACE reads with MiXCR. The sample shows about 410,000 distinct CDR3 sequences, more than 15% of them seen only once. The specimen sequenced was PBMCs or a T cell subset sorted from them (not recorded which). Receptors originate from a man between 18 and 35 years old who had mild COVID-19 (a few samples of this study predate the infection). Cell type and time point are not known.

This clonotype appeared a few times. The V gene is TRBV15, the J gene TRBJ2-7, with 7 nucleotides matching TRBD1. In germline, CDR1 is LNHNV, CDR2 YYDKDF (reference sequence). Germline trimming cut 3 bases from V and 4 bases from J; bases unmatched to any gene: 6. The CDR3 is 14 residues long. CDR3 nucleotide sequence: TGTGCCACCAGCAGTGGGACAGCCCAATACGAGCAGTACTTC. Protein sequence: CATSSGTAQYEQYF.

The chain joins TRBV7-2 to TRBJ2-6, with D perhaps matching TRBD1 (5 bases). This CDR3 has 17 amino acids. V was clipped by 2 bases and J by 0 bases, with 11 bases between them. Per germline, CDR1 SGHTA and CDR2 FQGNSA. For the CDR3, the DNA is TGTGCCAGCAGCTTAAACAGGCCCACCTCTGGGGCCAACGTCCTGACTTTC. This gives the protein CASSLNRPTSGANVLTF.

This clonotype has only a few counts. The chain carries TRBV11-2 and TRBJ2-3; D is perhaps TRBD2 (7 bases). This CDR3 is 15 amino acids long. CDR1 and CDR2 from the germline V gene are SGHAT and FQNNGV. Between the trimmed V and J ends, which lost 3 bases and 2 bases, there was a span of 12 bases. The CDR3 DNA reads as TGTGCCAGCAGCTTTGCGGGGGCCTACACAGATACGCAGTATTTT. This translates into CASSFAGAYTDTQYF.

CDR3 bases: TGTGCCAGCAGTTTAATGGGTACTGAAGCTTTCTTT. This sequence encodes CASSLMGTEAFF. This chain connects TRBV12-3 or TRBV12-4 to TRBJ1-1; D is undetermined. The V end was cut by 2 bases, the J end by 5 bases, with 6 bases between. CDR3 length equals 12 residues.

This clonotype occurred a few times. The chain is built from TRBV7-9 and TRBJ2-7; no firm D call. The CDR3 covers 14 residues. From germline, CDR1 is SEHNR and CDR2 FQNEAQ (reference sequence). V gave up 2 bases and J gave up 7 bases, with 15 bases separating them. Here the CDR3 reads CASSLSRTPWEQYF. Here the CDR3 DNA reads TGTGCCAGCAGCTTATCTAGAACGCCTTGGGAGCAGTACTTC.

This clonotype was seen more than once but under ten times. The V call is TRBV10-3, the J call TRBJ1-1; 7 nucleotides align to TRBD1. This CDR3 region has 16 residues. Germline V gene sequence: CDR1 ENHRY, CDR2 SYGVKD. Germline trimming cut 2 bases from V and 1 base from J; bases unmatched to any gene: 7. The CDR3 sequence is CAISEAVQGGNTEAFF. Here the CDR3 DNA reads TGTGCCATCAGTGAGGCGGTTCAGGGGGGGAACACTGAAGCTTTCTTT.

Only a few counts were recorded for this clonotype. V gene TRBV10-3 combines with J gene TRBJ2-1; tentatively, D is TRBD1 or TRBD2 (5 bases each). The germline gives CDR1 ENHRY, CDR2 SYGVKD. Deletions cut 10 bases from V and 7 bases from J, with 17 bases between. This CDR3 has 13 amino acids. CDR3 DNA sequence: TGTGCCACGGGGAGTTCCGAGGGGAATGAGCAGTTCTTC. This gives the protein CATGSSEGNEQFF.

The V call is TRBV7-9, the J call TRBJ2-3; D is uncertain. V was trimmed by 7 bases and J by 4 bases, leaving 6 bases between them. The CDR3 sequence is 11 residues long. Germline-derived CDR1 and CDR2 are SEHNR and FQNEAQ (reference sequence). The CDR3 protein is CASTPSDTQYF. The CDR3 DNA is TGTGCCAGCACCCCATCAGATACGCAGTATTTT.

This clonotype occurred a few times. The chain recombines TRBV28 with TRBJ2-1, with TRBD2 identical over 13 bases. With V trimmed by 5 bases and J by 5 bases, 3 bases remained unmatched. The CDR3 is made up of 15 amino acids. CDR1 MDHEN and CDR2 SYDVKM come from the germline V gene. CDR3 sequence: CASSRTSGGDNEQFF. The CDR3 coding sequence is TGTGCCAGCAGTCGGACTAGCGGGGGCGACAATGAGCAGTTCTTC.

This clonotype showed up just a few times. This rearrangement joins TRBV7-9 to TRBJ2-4; a weak D match, TRBD1 (7 bases). The CDR3 is 15 amino acids. From germline, CDR1 is SEHNR and CDR2 FQNEAQ (reference sequence). V gave up 1 base and J gave up 3 bases, with 10 bases separating them. CDR3 in amino acids: CASSLGRDSKNIQYF. The CDR3 DNA sequence: TGTGCCAGCAGCTTAGGGAGGGACAGCAAAAACATTCAGTACTTC.

The chain joins TRBV5-6 to TRBJ1-6; 7 positions match TRBD1. Germline V gene sequence: CDR1 SGHDT, CDR2 YYEEEE. The CDR3 consists of 14 residues. V shed 1 base, J shed 7 bases, and the junction held 2 bases outside the gene matches. CDR3 nucleotides: TGTGCCAGCAGCTTGAGGGACAGAAATTCACCCCTCCACTTT. Its protein product is CASSLRDRNSPLHF.

The chain's CDR3 is CASTRLRGEQFF. CDR3 nucleotides: TGTGCCAGCACTCGCCTCCGGGGCGAGCAGTTCTTC. The V gene is TRBV12-3 or TRBV12-4, the J gene TRBJ2-1, with D tentatively TRBD1 or TRBD2 (5 bases each). There are 12 residues in the CDR3. With 7 bases removed from V and 10 bases from J, the gap between germline ends came to 14 bases.

This clonotype was found a few times. V gene TRBV5-1 combines with J gene TRBJ1-2, with unresolved D. V lost 0 bases and J lost 8, with 8 bases in between. This CDR3 region has 12 residues. Germline CDR1 is SGHRS and CDR2 is YFSETQ. This CDR3 reads CASSLEGTGYTF. DNA of the CDR3: TGCGCCAGCAGCTTGGAGGGAACCGGCTACACCTTC.

The chain is built from TRBV5-1 and TRBJ1-2, with TRBD1 as a possible D gene (6 bases). CDR1 and CDR2 from the germline V gene are SGHRS and YFSETQ. The CDR3 runs to 15 residues. The V end was cut by 2 bases, the J end by 4 bases, with 15 bases between. The CDR3 bases are TGCGCCAGCAGCTTCTCTCCCGGGGGCGGCTATGGCTACACCTTC. It yields the protein CASSFSPGGGYGYTF.

This chain connects TRBV4-3 to TRBJ1-2; D gene uncertain. The CDR3 length is 13 residues. Germline V gives CDR1 LGHNA, CDR2 YSLEER. Trimming shortened V by 1 base and J by 7 bases, and 10 bases separated the two germline ends. The chain's CDR3 is CASSQGEGCGYTF. The CDR3 DNA reads TGCGCCAGCAGCCAAGGGGAGGGCTGTGGCTACACCTTC.

The chain employs TRBV5-5 and TRBJ1-1; D is uncertain. Germline V gives CDR1 SGHKS, CDR2 YYEKEE (reference sequence). This CDR3 region has 12 residues. V lost 5 bases and J lost 7, with 12 bases in between. The CDR3, as DNA: TGTGCCAGCAGGACTCCCTCAGGTGAAGCTTTCTTT. Its protein product is CASRTPSGEAFF.

This chain joins TRBV7-2 and TRBJ1-1, with 7 bases fitting TRBD1. The junction had 3 bases not matched to a gene; V was cut back by 4 bases and J by 7 bases. This CDR3 region has 12 residues. CDR1 and CDR2 (germline): SGHTA, FQGNSA. DNA of the CDR3: TGTGCCAGCAGCTCTAGACAGGGTGAAGCTTTCTTT. Translated: CASSSRQGEAFF.

This clonotype was counted many times. The V gene is TRBV7-2, the J gene TRBJ1-2, with 8 bases lining up with TRBD1. Trimming at V came to 5 bases and at J to 7 bases, leaving 18 bases not matched to a gene. This CDR3 spans 17 amino acids. The V gene's germline CDR1 is SGHTA and CDR2 FQGNSA. Here the CDR3 DNA reads TGTGCCAGCAGCGCGGACAGGGTGACGGTCCTGAGCAGTGGCTACACCTTC. It encodes CASSADRVTVLSSGYTF.

The chain couples TRBV5-1 to TRBJ2-5; 10 nucleotides match TRBD1. In germline, CDR1 is SGHRS, CDR2 YFSETQ. The CDR3 has 15 residues. With 4 bases clipped from V and 3 bases from J, the junction kept 6 bases outside the gene matches. The CDR3 nucleotides read TGCGCCAGCAGCCGCCCCGGGACAGGGGAAGAGACCCAGTACTTC. Its translation: CASSRPGTGEETQYF.

The V and J genes are TRBV15 and TRBJ1-1; D is uncertain. The CDR3 runs to 15 residues. Germline V gene lookup returns CDR1 LNHNV and CDR2 YYDKDF (reference sequence). V lost 0 bases and J 0 bases, leaving 8 bases between the germline ends. CDR3 loop: CATSRDREMNTEAFF. For the CDR3, the DNA is TGTGCCACCAGCAGAGATCGGGAGATGAACACTGAAGCTTTCTTT.

This clonotype was found a few times. This chain connects TRBV4-1 to TRBJ2-2; 15 bases match TRBD2. After removal of 1 base from V and 4 bases from J, the junction contained 7 bases not matched to a gene. The CDR3 length is 19 residues. Germline-derived CDR1 and CDR2 are MGHRA and YSYEKL. The DNA of the CDR3 is TGCGCCAGCAGCCAAGGGACTAGCGGGGGGGCCCCGGCCACCGGGGAGCTGTTTTTT. Translation: CASSQGTSGGAPATGELFF.

There are many counts of this clonotype. In DNA form, the CDR3 reads TGTGCCAGCAGTTTTCCCACCGGGGAGCTGTTTTTT. Its protein product is CASSFPTGELFF. The chain has TRBV12-3 or TRBV12-4 and TRBJ2-2, with D unresolved. CDR3 length equals 12 residues. V gave up 3 bases and J gave up 4 bases, with 3 bases separating them.

This chain connects TRBV7-8 to TRBJ1-4; 8 nucleotides line up with TRBD1. The CDR3 is made up of 14 amino acids. V trimming: 5 bases; J trimming: 7 bases; junction bases outside the gene matches: 6. Germline V lookup: CDR1 SGHVS, CDR2 FQNEAQ. CDR3 in amino acids: CASSMTGAGEKLFF. For the CDR3, the DNA is TGTGCCAGCAGCATGACAGGGGCTGGTGAAAAACTGTTTTTT.

The chain has TRBV12-3 or TRBV12-4 and TRBJ2-5, with unresolved D. Trimming shortened V by 3 bases and J by 7 bases, and 9 bases separated the two germline ends. The CDR3 covers 12 residues. In DNA, the CDR3 is TGTGCCAGCAGTTTGGCTTCCGTGACCCAGTACTTC. Protein: CASSLASVTQYF.

As DNA, the CDR3 is TGTGCCAGCAGTTCGATCGGTGGGGGGGAGATGAGCTCCTACAATGAGCAGTTCTTC. This codes for CASSSIGGGEMSSYNEQFF. V and J are TRBV12-3 or TRBV12-4 and TRBJ2-1, with TRBD2 matching 7 bases. V shed 4 bases, J shed 0 bases, and the junction held 15 bases outside the gene matches. This CDR3 has 19 residues.